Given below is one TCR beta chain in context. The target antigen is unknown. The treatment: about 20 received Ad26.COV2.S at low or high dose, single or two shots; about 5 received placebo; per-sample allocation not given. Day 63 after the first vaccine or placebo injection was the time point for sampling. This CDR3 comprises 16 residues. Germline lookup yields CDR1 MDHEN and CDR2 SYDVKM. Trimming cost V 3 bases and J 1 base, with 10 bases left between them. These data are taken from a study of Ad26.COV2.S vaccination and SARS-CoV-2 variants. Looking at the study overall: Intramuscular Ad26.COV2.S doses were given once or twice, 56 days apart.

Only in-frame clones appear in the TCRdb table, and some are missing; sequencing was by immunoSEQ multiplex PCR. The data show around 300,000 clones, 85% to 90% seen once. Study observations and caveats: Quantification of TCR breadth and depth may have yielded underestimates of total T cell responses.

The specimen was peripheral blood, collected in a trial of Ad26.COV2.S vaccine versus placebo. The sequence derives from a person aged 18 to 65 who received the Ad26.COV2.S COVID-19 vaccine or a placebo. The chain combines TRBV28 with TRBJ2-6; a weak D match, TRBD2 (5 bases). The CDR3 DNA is TGTGCCAGCAGTTTCAGAGGGATATCTGGGGCCAACGTCCTGACTTTC. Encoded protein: CASSFRGISGANVLTF. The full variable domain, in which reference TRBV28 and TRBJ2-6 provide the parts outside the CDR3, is DVKVTQSSRYLVKRTGEKVFLECVQDMDHENMFWYRQDPGLGLRLIYFSYDVKMKEKGDIPEGYSVSREKKERFSLILESASTNQTSMYLCASSFRGISGANVLTFGAGSRLTVL.